One and the same sample provided the 29 T cell receptor beta chains below, sequenced in a study of blood T cell repertoires in COVID-19 (dated by TCRdb to about 2020). Receptor libraries were prepared by the immunoSEQ multiplex PCR assay. As stored in TCRdb, this immuneACCESS dataset retains in-frame rearrangements with V and J assigned. A fraction of the clones does not appear; measured against another copy, unresolved V genes explain less than half of the discrepancy, and the remainder lacks a known reason. The sample has about 200,000 clones on record, about 88% of them singletons. The ten largest clones take up 10% to 13% of the sample. Sequences were obtained from peripheral blood. These receptors all stem from a woman between 45 and 65 years old with COVID-19, enrolled during active disease.

This clone was seen only once. The V and J genes are TRBV2 and TRBJ2-3, with 11 bases matching TRBD2. J gave up 2 bases and V 4 bases, and 2 bases lay outside the gene matches. Germline V gene sequence: CDR1 SNHLY, CDR2 FYNNEI. This CDR3 is 15 amino acids long. The CDR3 sequence: CASSASGGNTDTQYF. As DNA, the CDR3 is TGTGCCAGCAGTGCTAGCGGGGGGAACACAGATACGCAGTATTTT. The variable domain in full, with the rest retrieved from reference TRBV2 and TRBJ2-3, is EPEVTQTPSHQVTQMGQEVILRCVPISNHLYFYWYRQILGQKVEFLVSFYNNEISEKSEIFDDQFSVERPDGSNFTLKIRSTKLEDSAMYFCASSASGGNTDTQYFGPGTRLTVL.

This clone showed up just once. This chain uses TRBV5-1 with TRBJ2-4; TRBD1 matches 10 bases. Germline CDR1 reads SGHRS; CDR2 reads YFSETQ. The length of the CDR3 is 16 residues. With 1 base clipped from V and 5 bases from J, the junction kept 6 bases outside the gene matches. The CDR3 spells CASSLTLGTGENIQYF. The DNA of the CDR3 is TGCGCCAGCAGCTTGACCCTTGGGACAGGGGAAAACATTCAGTACTTC.

The chain recombines TRBV19 with TRBJ2-2; tentative D call: TRBD2 (6 bases). Between the trimmed V and J ends, which lost 8 bases and 5 bases, there was a span of 18 bases. Germline V gene sequence: CDR1 LNHDA, CDR2 SQIVND (reference sequence). The CDR3 runs to 15 residues. CDR3 nucleotide sequence: TGTGCCAGTCAAGGGGATGGGAGGTGGACCGGGGAGCTGTTTTTT. Translation: CASQGDGRWTGELFF.

This chain links TRBV6-2 or TRBV6-3 with TRBJ1-4; 11 positions agree with TRBD1. The germline gives CDR1 MNHEY, CDR2 SVGEGT. V shed 5 bases, J shed 3 bases, and the junction held 14 bases outside the gene matches. The CDR3 sequence is 19 residues long. CDR3 protein: CASSPLWTGGGNSNEKLFF. The CDR3 DNA reads TGTGCCAGCAGTCCGCTATGGACAGGGGGCGGGAATTCTAATGAAAAACTGTTTTTT.

CDR3: CASSYRQDPGELFF. In DNA, the CDR3 is TGTGCCAGCAGCTACCGACAGGACCCCGGGGAGCTGTTTTTT. This chain joins TRBV11-3 and TRBJ2-2; perhaps TRBD1 as D (6 bases). Germline V gene sequence: CDR1 SGHNT, CDR2 YENEEA. CDR3 length: 14 amino acids. The V end lost 4 bases, the J end lost 6 bases, and 12 bases lay between the germline ends.

The rearrangement joins TRBV2 to TRBJ2-2, with 7 bases fitting TRBD2. The J segment lost 0 bases and the V segment lost 9 bases, leaving 4 bases of the junction unmatched. Germline V gene lookup returns CDR1 SNHLY and CDR2 FYNNEI. The CDR3 length is 14 residues. In DNA, the CDR3 is TGTGCCAGTAAGCGGGACCCGAACACCGGGGAGCTGTTTTTT. This translates into CASKRDPNTGELFF.

The rearrangement uses TRBV7-3 and TRBJ1-2; TRBD1 is a possible D gene (6 bases). V was cut by 0 bases and J by 3 bases, with 11 bases left in between. The CDR3 has 15 amino acids. CDR1 and CDR2 from the germline V gene are SGHTA and FQGTGA. The CDR3 DNA is TGTGCCAGCAGCTTAACTGGCAGGGGTGACTATGGCTACACCTTC. It codes for CASSLTGRGDYGYTF.

This clone was counted a single time. The chain couples TRBV6-5 to TRBJ1-1; TRBD1 is a possible D gene (6 bases). The CDR3 covers 14 residues. V lost 6 bases and J 2 bases, leaving 13 bases between the germline ends. The V gene's germline CDR1 is MNHEY and CDR2 SVGAGI. CDR3: CASSLGTLNTEAFF. The CDR3 nucleotides are TGTGCCAGCAGCCTCGGGACACTTAACACTGAAGCTTTCTTT.

V and J are TRBV27 and TRBJ2-1; D is unclear. Germline V CDR1 and CDR2: MNHEY, SMNVEV (reference sequence). CDR3 length: 13 amino acids. Trimming pared 2 bases from V and 6 bases from J, leaving 8 bases between. CDR3 residues: CASSLQERNEQFF. The DNA for the CDR3 is TGTGCCAGCAGTTTACAGGAACGCAATGAGCAGTTCTTC.

The V and J genes are TRBV6-5 and TRBJ1-1; no clear D. CDR1 and CDR2 (germline): MNHEY, SVGAGI. The CDR3 covers 14 residues. V lost 6 bases and J lost 2, with 13 bases in between. The CDR3 region is CASSPGLANTEAFF. CDR3 in DNA: TGTGCCAGCAGCCCCGGGTTAGCAAACACTGAAGCTTTCTTT.

This chain uses TRBV28 with TRBJ1-5; D remains unclear. The ends were cut back, 5 bases at V and 7 bases at J, with 15 bases in the middle. Germline CDR1 reads MDHEN; CDR2 reads SYDVKM. The CDR3 loop spans 14 amino acids. The CDR3 region has the DNA TGTGCCAGCAGTCCCCCTGAAAGAGGACAGCCCCAGCATTTT. It yields the protein CASSPPERGQPQHF.

This chain joins TRBV15 and TRBJ2-1; 7 positions agree with TRBD1. With V trimmed by 0 bases and J by 6 bases, 5 bases remained unmatched. CDR1 and CDR2 from the germline V gene are LNHNV and YYDKDF (reference sequence). The CDR3 runs 15 residues. The CDR3 DNA sequence: TGTGCCACCAGCAGAGATAGAGGGGGCTCCAATGAGCAGTTCTTC. This gives the protein CATSRDRGGSNEQFF.

Regarding this clone: Other DNA sequences in this specimen translate into the identical CDR3. This rearrangement joins TRBV29-1 to TRBJ1-1, with D hard to call. Trimming stripped 4 bases from V and 1 base from J, with 7 bases between. The CDR3 is made up of 12 amino acids. Germline loops: CDR1 SQVTM, CDR2 ANQGSEA. The CDR3 sequence: CSVGTSNTEAFF. CDR3 bases: TGCAGCGTTGGGACTTCGAACACTGAAGCTTTCTTT.

This sequence joins TRBV5-5 and TRBJ1-5; 8 bases map to TRBD1. The CDR3 loop spans 16 amino acids. Germline CDR1 is SGHKS and CDR2 is YYEKEE (reference sequence). The trim removed 4 bases at V and 8 bases at J, leaving 14 bases unmatched. The CDR3 coding sequence is TGTGCCAGCAGCCTTACGGGACAGGTCGCGATCAAGCCCCAGCATTTT. This encodes CASSLTGQVAIKPQHF.

This clone was picked up a small number of times. This sequence joins TRBV30 and TRBJ2-2; D perhaps matches TRBD1 (5 bases). Germline V gene data show CDR1 as GTSNPN and CDR2 as SVGIG (reference sequence). This CDR3 spans 15 amino acids. The germline V and J ends were trimmed by 3 bases and 4 bases, with 15 bases remaining between them. CDR3 sequence reads: CAWSPPGSGTGELFF. Here the CDR3 DNA reads TGTGCCTGGAGCCCCCCAGGGTCAGGCACCGGGGAGCTGTTTTTT.

This sequence joins TRBV7-3 and TRBJ1-1; D is unresolved. CDR1 and CDR2 (germline): SGHTA, FQGTGA. V dropped 5 bases and J dropped 3 bases, with 10 bases sitting between them. The length of the CDR3 is 13 residues. In DNA form, the CDR3 reads TGTGCCAGCAGCCAAGAGGTCTACACTGAAGCTTTCTTT. Its translation: CASSQEVYTEAFF.

V usage is TRBV27 and J usage is TRBJ1-1; D is undetermined. The CDR3 has 15 amino acids. Trimming pared 3 bases from V and 1 base from J, leaving 12 bases between. Germline values: CDR1 MNHEY, CDR2 SMNVEV (reference sequence). The DNA for the CDR3 is TGTGCCAGCAGTTTTGACTGGCGTAGGAACACTGAAGCTTTCTTT. Residues: CASSFDWRRNTEAFF.

This clone came up once. The genes are TRBV30 and TRBJ2-1, with TRBD1 matching over 7 bases. J gave up 3 bases and V 5 bases, and 7 bases lay outside the gene matches. The CDR3 spans 14 residues. Germline V gene sequence: CDR1 GTSNPN, CDR2 SVGIG (reference sequence). CDR3: CAWAGTAFYNEQFF. CDR3 in DNA: TGTGCCTGGGCTGGGACAGCCTTCTACAATGAGCAGTTCTTC.

This clone was counted a few times. This chain joins TRBV5-1 and TRBJ1-6, with D maybe TRBD1 (5 bases). The CDR3 has 13 amino acids. Germline V gene sequence: CDR1 SGHRS, CDR2 YFSETQ. V was clipped by 5 bases and J by 9 bases, with 12 bases between them. The CDR3, as DNA: TGCGCCAGCAGTACCCAGGGTGGTTCACCCCTCCACTTT. Its protein product is CASSTQGGSPLHF.

The chain recombines TRBV5-1 with TRBJ2-3; D unresolved. CDR3 length equals 11 residues. Per the germline V gene, CDR1 is SGHRS and CDR2 is YFSETQ. Trimming cost V 5 bases and J 8 bases, with 9 bases left between them. CDR3 sequence (DNA): TGCGCCAGCAGTCTCCAGCGTACGCAGTATTTT. It yields the protein CASSLQRTQYF.

The CDR3 sequence is CASSSQGTSTDTQYF. The CDR3 coding sequence is TGCGCCAGCAGCTCACAGGGGACGAGCACAGATACGCAGTATTTT. The chain couples TRBV5-1 to TRBJ2-3; 7 bases fit TRBD1. Germline trimming cut 3 bases from V and 0 bases from J; bases unmatched to any gene: 4. This CDR3 region has 15 residues. Germline CDR1 and CDR2: SGHRS and YFSETQ.

This clone is a singleton in its sample. The chain links TRBV6-6 to TRBJ2-5; D not resolved. The CDR3 is 13 residues long. The germline V gene has CDR1 MNHNY and CDR2 SVGAGI (reference sequence). V dropped 4 bases and J dropped 5 bases, with 11 bases sitting between them. CDR3 in DNA: TGTGCCAGCAGTTTGAACAGCAGGGAGACCCAGTACTTC. Translated, it gives CASSLNSRETQYF.

The genes are TRBV2 and TRBJ1-5; D gene uncertain. With 3 bases removed from V and 5 bases from J, the gap between germline ends came to 17 bases. CDR1 SNHLY and CDR2 FYNNEI come from the germline V gene. The CDR3 spans 16 residues. CDR3 nucleotide sequence: TGTGCCAGCAGTGATATGGGAAGCGGTGGCCATCAGCCCCAGCATTTT. This codes for CASSDMGSGGHQPQHF.

The genes are TRBV2 and TRBJ2-1; 8 bases map to TRBD1. The CDR3 sequence is 13 residues long. Germline CDR1 SNHLY, CDR2 FYNNEI. V shed 5 bases and J 10 bases; nucleotides not matched to a gene: 7. CDR3 DNA: TGTGCCAGCAGTTCGGACAGGGCAGGAGAGCAGTTCTTC. The encoded protein is CASSSDRAGEQFF.

The rearrangement joins TRBV4-1 to TRBJ2-1, with TRBD2 matching 7 bases. After removal of 0 bases from V and 4 bases from J, the junction contained 3 bases not matched to a gene. The CDR3 extends over 15 amino acids. CDR1 is MGHRA and CDR2 is YSYEKL in the germline V gene. CDR3 sequence reads: CASSQELARYNEQFF. The CDR3 bases are TGCGCCAGCAGCCAAGAACTAGCGAGGTACAATGAGCAGTTCTTC.

This sequence joins TRBV9 and TRBJ2-3, with TRBD2 matching over 10 bases. The CDR3 totals 18 residues. Germline trimming cut 1 base from V and 2 bases from J; bases unmatched to any gene: 10. Germline CDR1 reads SGDLS; CDR2 reads YYNGEE. CDR3 sequence reads: CASSVLASGGSITDTQYF. The CDR3 DNA is TGTGCCAGCAGCGTATTAGCTAGCGGGGGATCTATCACAGATACGCAGTATTTT.

This chain connects TRBV11-3 to TRBJ2-2, with TRBD1 matching 9 bases. CDR1 and CDR2 from the germline V gene are SGHNT and YENEEA. J gave up 5 bases and V 7 bases, and 8 bases lay outside the gene matches. The CDR3 sequence is 15 residues long. The CDR3 coding sequence is TGTGCCAGCACCTCCGGGACAGGGCTAACCGGGGAGCTGTTTTTT. It is translated as CASTSGTGLTGELFF.

This clone appeared a few times. The chain links TRBV6-2 or TRBV6-3 to TRBJ2-5; TRBD2 matches 12 bases. Germline assignment: CDR1 MNHEY and CDR2 SVGEGT. Trimming at V came to 6 bases and at J to 9 bases, leaving 11 bases not matched to a gene. The CDR3 is 15 residues long. CDR3 nucleotide sequence: TGTGCCAGCAGCCTACTAGCGGGGGGTGAGGGGGCCCAGTACTTC. Encoded protein: CASSLLAGGEGAQYF.

As DNA, the CDR3 is TGCGCCAGCAGCCAAGATGAGGGACTAGCGGTCAATGAGCAGTTCTTC. It is translated as CASSQDEGLAVNEQFF. This sequence joins TRBV4-1 and TRBJ2-1, with 11 positions matching TRBD2. CDR3 length equals 16 residues. Germline V CDR1 and CDR2: MGHRA, YSYEKL. The V gene end was trimmed by 0 bases and the J gene end by 6 bases; junction bases not matched to a gene: 4.